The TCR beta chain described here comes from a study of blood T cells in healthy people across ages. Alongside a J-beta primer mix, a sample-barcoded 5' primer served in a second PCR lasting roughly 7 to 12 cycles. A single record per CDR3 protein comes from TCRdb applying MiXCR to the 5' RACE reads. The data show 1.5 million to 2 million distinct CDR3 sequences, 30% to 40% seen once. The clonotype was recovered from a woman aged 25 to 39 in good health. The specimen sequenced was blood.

The CDR3 loop reads CSVIPGQGISGELFF. The CDR3 DNA follows: TGCAGCGTAATTCCGGGACAGGGGATTTCCGGGGAGCTGTTTTTT. The gene calls are TRBV29-1 and TRBJ2-2; 10 bases match TRBD1. The CDR3 has 15 residues. With V trimmed by 6 bases and J by 6 bases, 10 bases remained unmatched. The germline V gene has CDR1 SQVTM and CDR2 ANQGSEA.